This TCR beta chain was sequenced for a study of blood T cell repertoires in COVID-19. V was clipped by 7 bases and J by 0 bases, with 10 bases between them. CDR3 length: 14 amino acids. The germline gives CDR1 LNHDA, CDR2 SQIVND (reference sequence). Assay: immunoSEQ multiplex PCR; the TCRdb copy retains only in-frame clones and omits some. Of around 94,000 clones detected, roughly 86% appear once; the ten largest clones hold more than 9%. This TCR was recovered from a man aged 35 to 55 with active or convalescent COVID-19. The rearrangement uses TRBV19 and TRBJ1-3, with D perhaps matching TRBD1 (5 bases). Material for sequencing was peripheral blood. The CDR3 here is CASTAGTSGNTIYF. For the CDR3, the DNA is TGTGCCAGTACCGCGGGGACCTCTGGAAACACCATATATTTT. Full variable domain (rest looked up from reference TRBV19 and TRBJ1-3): DGGITQSPKYLFRKEGQNVTLSCEQNLNHDAMYWYRQDPGQGLRLIYYSQIVNDFQKGDIAEGYSVSREKKESFPLTVTSAQKNPTAFYLCASTAGTSGNTIYFGEGSWLTVV.